The rows below give T cell receptor beta chains drawn from one sample of a study of blood T cell repertoires in COVID-19. Sequencing was performed with immunoSEQ multiplex PCR; in TCRdb, only in-frame clones are kept and a portion is missing. The sample lists fewer than 300,000 clones, more than 85% occurring once. Sample: peripheral blood. These TCRs come from a young adult with COVID-19, enrolled during active disease. Each CDR3 is given with its conserved first and last residue. A D gene is named only where the DNA matches it firmly. Expanded clones get a size class; other rows say once, few or many, or leave the size out.

>TRBJ2-1|.|.|TRBV27
CASSLLAQSYNEQFF
TGTGCCAGCAGTTTATTGGCTCAGTCCTACAATGAGCAGTTCTTC
>TRBJ2-2|.|.|TRBV11-2
CASSLKWGPFTGELFF
TGTGCCAGCAGCTTAAAGTGGGGGCCGTTCACCGGGGAGCTGTTTTTT
>TRBJ2-5|TRBD2|.|TRBV27
CASSLNGRAWETQYF
TGTGCCAGCAGTCTTAACGGGAGGGCCTGGGAGACCCAGTACTTC
>TRBJ2-5|TRBD2|.|TRBV29-1
CSVGGAAAGGTETQYF
TGCAGCGTTGGGGGCGCCGCGGCGGGAGGCACGGAGACCCAGTACTTC
>TRBJ2-3|.|.|TRBV20-1
CSASGAGYGDTQYF
TGCAGTGCTAGTGGGGCGGGCTATGGAGATACGCAGTATTTT
>TRBJ2-7|.|.|TRBV7-2
CASSPTYEQYF
TGTGCCAGCAGCCCAACCTACGAGCAGTACTTC
>TRBJ2-3|TRBD2|.|TRBV9
CASSVAGGGSTDTQYF
TGTGCCAGCAGCGTAGCTGGCGGCGGGAGTACAGATACGCAGTATTTT
>TRBJ1-1|.|.|TRBV4-1
CASREALGTEAFF
TGCGCCAGCAGGGAGGCCCTGGGGACTGAAGCTTTCTTT
>TRBJ1-4|TRBD1|.|TRBV29-1
CSVGQGEKKLFF
TGCAGCGTCGGACAGGGGGAGAAAAAACTGTTTTTT
>TRBJ1-2|.|.|TRBV7-8
CASSSGFSGNYGYTF
TGTGCCAGCAGCTCAGGGTTTAGTGGGAACTATGGCTACACCTTC
>TRBJ1-1|.|once|TRBV27
CASSGSWSTEAFF
TGTGCCAGTTCCGGGTCATGGAGCACTGAAGCTTTCTTT
>TRBJ1-6|.|.|TRBV20-1
CSASADSPLHF
TGCAGTGCTAGCGCAGATTCACCCCTCCACTTT
>TRBJ2-3|.|.|TRBV5-4
CASSLGLVGDTQYF
TGTGCCAGCAGCTTGGGACTAGTGGGGGATACGCAGTATTTT
>TRBJ2-2|.|once|TRBV21-1
CASSKEGIPSGSLTGELFF
TGTGCCAGCAGCAAAGAAGGGATTCCTAGCGGGAGTCTAACCGGGGAGCTGTTTTTT
>TRBJ2-2|TRBD1|.|TRBV5-1
CASSVGQGNTGELFF
TGCGCCAGCAGCGTGGGACAGGGGAACACCGGGGAGCTGTTTTTT
>TRBJ1-6|TRBD1|.|TRBV2
CASSEQGLNSPLHF
TGTGCCAGCAGCGAACAGGGGTTGAATTCACCCCTCCACTTT
>TRBJ2-7|.|.|TRBV2
CASIAGTSYEQYF
TGTGCCAGCATTGCCGGGACAAGCTACGAGCAGTACTTC
>TRBJ2-1|TRBD2|.|TRBV28
CASSSLAGVYNEQFF
TGTGCCAGCAGCTCACTAGCGGGAGTATACAATGAGCAGTTCTTC
>TRBJ2-3|.|.|TRBV6-5
CAGQERETDTQYF
TGTGCCGGACAGGAGCGGGAGACAGATACGCAGTATTTT
>TRBJ2-7|.|.|TRBV9
CASSVDTTIYEQYF
TGTGCCAGCAGCGTGGATACTACCATCTACGAGCAGTACTTC
>TRBJ2-7|TRBD1|few|TRBV5-1
CASSLGQGARNEQYF
TGCGCCAGCAGCTTGGGCCAGGGGGCTCGTAACGAGCAGTACTTC
>TRBJ2-1|TRBD2|.|TRBV6-5
CASSYPLAGGQNEQFF
TGTGCCAGCAGTTACCCATTAGCGGGAGGGCAAAATGAGCAGTTCTTC
>TRBJ1-1|.|.|TRBV11-3
CASSLGAYTEAFF
TGTGCCAGCAGCTTAGGGGCCTACACTGAAGCTTTCTTT
>TRBJ2-7|.|.|TRBV19
CASSMRGNQPTSSYEQYF
TGTGCCAGTAGTATGCGAGGGAATCAACCAACTAGCTCCTACGAGCAGTACTTC
>TRBJ2-5|.|.|TRBV7-8
CASSLYVGVETQYF
TGTGCCAGCAGCTTATATGTGGGAGTGGAGACCCAGTACTTC
>TRBJ2-1|.|.|TRBV5-1
CASRQVDEQFF
TGCGCCAGCAGGCAGGTAGATGAGCAGTTCTTC
>TRBJ2-1|TRBD2|once|TRBV18
CASSPRLAGPNYNEQFF
TGTGCCAGCTCACCGCGACTAGCGGGGCCCAACTACAATGAGCAGTTCTTC
>TRBJ2-1|.|.|TRBV11-2
CASSFGTAVLWDEQFF
TGTGCCAGCAGCTTTGGTACAGCGGTCCTCTGGGATGAGCAGTTCTTC
>TRBJ2-1|TRBD2|.|TRBV7-2
CASSLGILAVPNEQFF
TGTGCCAGCAGCTTAGGTATCCTAGCGGTTCCCAATGAGCAGTTCTTC
>TRBJ2-5|TRBD2|once|TRBV4-3
CASSQDATSGRWQETQYF
TGCGCCAGCAGCCAAGATGCGACTAGCGGGAGGTGGCAAGAGACCCAGTACTTC
>TRBJ2-7|TRBD1|.|TRBV9
CASSSGTGVEYYEQYF
TGTGCCAGCAGCTCCGGGACAGGGGTCGAATACTACGAGCAGTACTTC
>TRBJ1-6|TRBD1|once|TRBV6-4
CASSRTGTGETPLHF
TGTGCCAGCAGTCGGACCGGGACAGGGGAAACACCCCTCCACTTT
>TRBJ1-1|TRBD1|.|TRBV10-3
CAISEGGRDTEAFF
TGTGCCATCAGTGAAGGGGGCCGAGACACTGAAGCTTTCTTT
>TRBJ2-7|TRBD1|.|TRBV18
CASSRRTGQREQYF
TGTGCCAGCTCACGGCGGACAGGGCAGCGCGAGCAGTACTTC
>TRBJ1-5|.|.|TRBV15
CATSLAGRGRISNQPQHF
TGTGCCACCAGCCTGGCGGGCAGGGGTAGGATCAGCAATCAGCCCCAGCATTTT
>TRBJ2-5|TRBD2|once|TRBV7-7
CASSGGGGRVKTQYF
TGTGCCAGCAGCGGCGGGGGAGGAAGGGTGAAGACCCAGTACTTC
>TRBJ1-2|TRBD1|.|TRBV6-1
CASSESGQGAGYTF
TGTGCCAGCAGTGAATCCGGACAGGGGGCCGGCTACACCTTC
>TRBJ2-2|.|.|TRBV5-1
CASSFSLVSGELFF
TGCGCCAGCAGCTTCTCTTTAGTGTCCGGGGAGCTGTTTTTT
>TRBJ2-3|.|.|TRBV19
CASSIPSASTDTQYF
TGTGCCAGTAGTATACCTAGTGCTAGCACAGATACGCAGTATTTT
>TRBJ1-4|TRBD1|.|TRBV4-2
CASSQVDRPDEKLFF
TGTGCCAGCAGCCAAGTGGACAGGCCAGATGAAAAACTGTTTTTT
>TRBJ1-4|.|.|TRBV10-3
CAISESPGSIYEKLFF
TGTGCCATCAGTGAGTCCCCGGGGAGTATTTATGAAAAACTGTTTTTT
>TRBJ2-3|TRBD1|.|TRBV27
CASSLSGTGGGPDTQYF
TGTGCCAGCAGTTTATCGGGGACAGGGGGGGGTCCAGATACGCAGTATTTT
>TRBJ2-7|.|.|TRBV5-4
CASNSGTTPYEQYF
TGTGCCAGCAATTCCGGGACAACCCCCTACGAGCAGTACTTC
>TRBJ1-5|.|.|TRBV28
CASNGQSRGQPQHF
TGTGCCAGCAACGGACAGTCGAGGGGTCAGCCCCAGCATTTT
>TRBJ2-7|TRBD1|.|TRBV13
CASRQQNSGQDYEQYF
TGTGCCAGCAGACAACAAAATTCGGGACAGGACTACGAGCAGTACTTC
>TRBJ2-1|.|.|TRBV4-1
CASSQGARGEQFF
TGCGCCAGCAGCCAAGGGGCACGTGGGGAGCAGTTCTTC
>TRBJ2-1|TRBD2|.|TRBV6-1
CASTPMGLVDNEQFF
TGTGCCAGCACCCCCATGGGACTAGTAGACAATGAGCAGTTCTTC
>TRBJ1-2|.|.|TRBV27
CASSLEPQGSYGYTF
TGTGCCAGCAGTTTAGAACCGCAGGGTAGCTATGGCTACACCTTC
>TRBJ2-5|TRBD1|.|TRBV3-1/TRBV3-2
CASSQGTGSQETQYF
TGTGCCAGCAGCCAGGGGACAGGGAGTCAGGAGACCCAGTACTTC
>TRBJ2-1|TRBD2|.|TRBV9
CASSVVPYLTSGDNEQFF
TGTGCCAGCAGCGTAGTCCCTTATCTCACTAGCGGTGACAATGAGCAGTTCTTC
>TRBJ1-5|.|once|TRBV5-5
CASSWTGNSNQPQHF
TGTGCCAGCAGCTGGACCGGGAATAGCAATCAGCCCCAGCATTTT
>TRBJ2-1|.|.|TRBV29-1
CSVVADNEQFF
TGCAGCGTTGTGGCGGACAATGAGCAGTTCTTC